The present entry profiles one TCR beta chain with its context. Patients selected for sequencing had displayed CD8+CD57+ cell expansion by flow cytometry. The use of genomic DNA as template underpinned the TCR beta VDJ and CDR3 profiling. In TCRdb, the reads were re-called with MiXCR into one record per CDR3 protein. The sample shows around 200,000 distinct CDR3 sequences, over 40% of them seen only once. This entry comes from a study of CD8+CD57+ T cells in acquired aplastic anemia. Study in general: Sorted CD4+ plus CD8+ cells gave DNA averaging approximately 3.2 ug.

The clonotype was recovered from a human donor with aplastic anemia. The sequenced material came from sorted CD4+, CD8+, or CD8+CD57+ T cells (not recorded which) from PBMCs.

CDR3 loop: CSPRASGLASWGDEQFF. CDR3 DNA sequence: TGCAGCCCACGAGCATCGGGACTAGCCTCCTGGGGCGATGAGCAGTTCTTC. The chain has TRBV20-1 and TRBJ2-1; 9 nucleotides line up with TRBD2. This CDR3 contains 17 residues. Germline V gene sequence: CDR1 DFQATT, CDR2 SNEGSKA (reference sequence).